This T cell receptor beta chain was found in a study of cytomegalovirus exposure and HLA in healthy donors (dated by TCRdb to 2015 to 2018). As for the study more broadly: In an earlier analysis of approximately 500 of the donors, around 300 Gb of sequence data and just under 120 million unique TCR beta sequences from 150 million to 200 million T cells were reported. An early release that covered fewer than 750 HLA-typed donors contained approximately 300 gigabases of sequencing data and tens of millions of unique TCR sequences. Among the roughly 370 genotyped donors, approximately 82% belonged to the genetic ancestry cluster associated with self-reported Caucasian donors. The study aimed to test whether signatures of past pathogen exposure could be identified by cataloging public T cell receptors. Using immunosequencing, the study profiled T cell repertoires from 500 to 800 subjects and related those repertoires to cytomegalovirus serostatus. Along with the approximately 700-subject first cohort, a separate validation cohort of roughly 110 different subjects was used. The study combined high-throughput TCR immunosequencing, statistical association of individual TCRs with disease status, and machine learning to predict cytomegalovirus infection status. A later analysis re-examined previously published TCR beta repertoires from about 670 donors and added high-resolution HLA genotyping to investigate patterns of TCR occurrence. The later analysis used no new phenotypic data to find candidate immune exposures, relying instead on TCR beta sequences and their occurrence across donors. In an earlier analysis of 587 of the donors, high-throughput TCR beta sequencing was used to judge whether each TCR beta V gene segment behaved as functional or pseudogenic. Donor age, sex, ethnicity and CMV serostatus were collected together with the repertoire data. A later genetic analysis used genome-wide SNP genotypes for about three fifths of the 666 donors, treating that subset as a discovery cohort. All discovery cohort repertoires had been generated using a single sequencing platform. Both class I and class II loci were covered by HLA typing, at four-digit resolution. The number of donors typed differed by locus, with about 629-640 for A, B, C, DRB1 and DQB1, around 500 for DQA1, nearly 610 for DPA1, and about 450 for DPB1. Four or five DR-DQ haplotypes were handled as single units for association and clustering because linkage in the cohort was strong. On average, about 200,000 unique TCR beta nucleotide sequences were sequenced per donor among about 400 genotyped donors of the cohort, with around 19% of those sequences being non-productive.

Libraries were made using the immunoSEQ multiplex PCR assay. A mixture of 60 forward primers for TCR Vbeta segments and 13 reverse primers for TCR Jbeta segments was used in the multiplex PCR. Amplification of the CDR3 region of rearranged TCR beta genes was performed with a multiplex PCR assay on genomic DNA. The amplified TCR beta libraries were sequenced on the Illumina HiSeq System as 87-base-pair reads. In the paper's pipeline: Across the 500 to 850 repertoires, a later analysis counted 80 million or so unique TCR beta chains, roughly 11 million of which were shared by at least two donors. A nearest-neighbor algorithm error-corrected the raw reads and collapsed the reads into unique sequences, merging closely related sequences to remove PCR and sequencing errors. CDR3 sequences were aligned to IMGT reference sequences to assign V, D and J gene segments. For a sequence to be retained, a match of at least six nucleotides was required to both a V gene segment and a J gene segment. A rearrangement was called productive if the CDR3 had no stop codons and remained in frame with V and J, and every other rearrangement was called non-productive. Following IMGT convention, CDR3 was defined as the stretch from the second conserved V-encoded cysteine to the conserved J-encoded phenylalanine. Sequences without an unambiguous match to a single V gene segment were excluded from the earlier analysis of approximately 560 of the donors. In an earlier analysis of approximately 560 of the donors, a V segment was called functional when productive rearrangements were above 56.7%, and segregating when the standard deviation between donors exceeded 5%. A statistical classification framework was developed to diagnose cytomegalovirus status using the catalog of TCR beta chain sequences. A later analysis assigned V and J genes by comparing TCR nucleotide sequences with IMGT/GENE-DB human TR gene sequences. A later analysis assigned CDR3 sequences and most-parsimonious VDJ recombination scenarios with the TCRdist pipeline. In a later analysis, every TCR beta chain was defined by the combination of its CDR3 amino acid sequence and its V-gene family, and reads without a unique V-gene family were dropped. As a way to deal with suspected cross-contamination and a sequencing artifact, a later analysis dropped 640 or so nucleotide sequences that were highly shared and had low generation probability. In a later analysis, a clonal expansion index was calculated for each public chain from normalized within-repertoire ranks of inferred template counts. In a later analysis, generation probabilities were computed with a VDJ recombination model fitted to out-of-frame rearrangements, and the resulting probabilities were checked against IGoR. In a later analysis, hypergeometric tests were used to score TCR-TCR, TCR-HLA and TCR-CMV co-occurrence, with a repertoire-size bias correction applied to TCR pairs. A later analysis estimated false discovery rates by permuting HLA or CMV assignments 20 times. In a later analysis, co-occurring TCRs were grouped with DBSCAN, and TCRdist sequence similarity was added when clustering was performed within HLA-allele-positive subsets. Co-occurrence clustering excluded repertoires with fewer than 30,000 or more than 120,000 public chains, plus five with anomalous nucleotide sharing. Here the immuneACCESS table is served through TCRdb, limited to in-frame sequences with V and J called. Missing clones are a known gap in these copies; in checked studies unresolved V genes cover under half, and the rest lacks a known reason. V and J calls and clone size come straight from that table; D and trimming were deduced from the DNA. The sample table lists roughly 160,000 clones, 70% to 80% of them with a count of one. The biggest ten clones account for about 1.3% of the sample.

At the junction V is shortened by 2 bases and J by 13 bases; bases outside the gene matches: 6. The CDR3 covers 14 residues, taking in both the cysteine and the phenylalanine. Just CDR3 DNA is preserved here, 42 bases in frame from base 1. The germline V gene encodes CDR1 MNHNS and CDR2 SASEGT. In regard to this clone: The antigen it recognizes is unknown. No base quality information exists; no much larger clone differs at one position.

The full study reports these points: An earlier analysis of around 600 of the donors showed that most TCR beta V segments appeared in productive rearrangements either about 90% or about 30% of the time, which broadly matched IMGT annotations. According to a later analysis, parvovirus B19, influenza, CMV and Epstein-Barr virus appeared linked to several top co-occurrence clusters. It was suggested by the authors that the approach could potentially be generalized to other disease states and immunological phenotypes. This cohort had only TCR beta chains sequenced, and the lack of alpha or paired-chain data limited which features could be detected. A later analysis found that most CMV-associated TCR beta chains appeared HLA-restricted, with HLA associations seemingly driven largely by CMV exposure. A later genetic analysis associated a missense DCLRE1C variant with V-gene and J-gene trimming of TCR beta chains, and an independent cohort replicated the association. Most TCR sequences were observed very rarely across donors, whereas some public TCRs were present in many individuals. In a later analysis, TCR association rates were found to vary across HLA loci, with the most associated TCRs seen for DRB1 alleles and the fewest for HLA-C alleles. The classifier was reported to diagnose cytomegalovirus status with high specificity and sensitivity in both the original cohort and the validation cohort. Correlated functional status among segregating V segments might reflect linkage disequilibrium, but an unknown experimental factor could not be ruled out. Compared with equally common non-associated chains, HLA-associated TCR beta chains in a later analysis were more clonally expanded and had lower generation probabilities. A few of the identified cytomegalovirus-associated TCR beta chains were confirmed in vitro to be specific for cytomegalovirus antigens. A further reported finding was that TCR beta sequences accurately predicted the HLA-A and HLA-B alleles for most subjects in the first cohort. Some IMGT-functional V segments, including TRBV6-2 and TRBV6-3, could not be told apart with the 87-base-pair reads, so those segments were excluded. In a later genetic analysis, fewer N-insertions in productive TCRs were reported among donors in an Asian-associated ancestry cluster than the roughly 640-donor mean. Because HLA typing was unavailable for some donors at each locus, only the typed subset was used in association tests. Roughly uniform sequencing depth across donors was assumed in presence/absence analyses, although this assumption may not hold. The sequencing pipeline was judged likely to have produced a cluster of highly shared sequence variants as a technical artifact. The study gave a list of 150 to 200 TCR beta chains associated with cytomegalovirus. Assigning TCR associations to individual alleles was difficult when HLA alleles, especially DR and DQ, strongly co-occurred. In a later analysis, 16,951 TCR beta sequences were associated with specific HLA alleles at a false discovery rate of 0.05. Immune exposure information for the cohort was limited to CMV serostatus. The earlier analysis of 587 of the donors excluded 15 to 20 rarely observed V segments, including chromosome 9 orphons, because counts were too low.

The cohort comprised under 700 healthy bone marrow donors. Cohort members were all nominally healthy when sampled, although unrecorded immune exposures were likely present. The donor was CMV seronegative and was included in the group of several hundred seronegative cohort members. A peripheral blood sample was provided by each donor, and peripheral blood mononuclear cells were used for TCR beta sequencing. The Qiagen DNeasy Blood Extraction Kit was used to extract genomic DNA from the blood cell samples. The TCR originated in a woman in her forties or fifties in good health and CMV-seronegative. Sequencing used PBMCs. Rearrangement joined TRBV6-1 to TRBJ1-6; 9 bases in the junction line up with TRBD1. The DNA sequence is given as TGTGCCAGCAGTGAAAAAGGGACAGGGAACCCCCTCCACTTT. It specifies CASSEKGTGNPLHF.